Presented here are 3 T cell receptor beta chains from one specimen sequenced in a study of shared clonotypes between healthy human individuals. Some clones are missing from TCRdb's copy, which holds only in-frame ones; the method was immunoSEQ multiplex PCR. The profile shows about 490,000 clones, 70% to 80% of them singletons. The sample was PBMCs. Every receptor here comes from a woman in her 40s in good health. Some clones in this sample may be carry-over from other donors' samples.

The chain employs TRBV30 and TRBJ1-6, with 7 nucleotides matching TRBD1. V lost 1 base, J lost 5 bases, and 2 bases stayed unmatched. Germline lookup yields CDR1 GTSNPN and CDR2 SVGIG (reference sequence). The CDR3 is 14 amino acids. CDR3 sequence: CAWSAGTDNSPLHF. The CDR3 bases are TGTGCCTGGAGTGCAGGGACAGATAATTCACCCCTCCACTTT.

To note about this clone: A read error may explain this, as a much larger clone is one base away. This chain joins TRBV7-2 and TRBJ2-7; D possibly corresponds to TRBD1 (6 bases). Trimming removed 5 bases at V and 3 bases at J, with 8 bases between. CDR3 length equals 12 residues. The germline V gene has CDR1 SGHTA and CDR2 FQGNSA. The CDR3 DNA sequence: TGTGCCAGCAGCCGACAGGTCTACGAGCAGTACTTC. Protein sequence: CASSRQVYEQYF.

This clone has more than one count but fewer than ten. The V call is TRBV19, the J call TRBJ2-7; D gene unclear. V lost 5 bases and J 0 bases, leaving 14 bases between the germline ends. The CDR3 is 15 amino acids. CDR1 is LNHDA and CDR2 is SQIVND in the germline V gene (reference sequence). CDR3 nucleotide sequence: TGTGCCAGTAGTTCGGGCAGGCAAGCCTCCTACGAGCAGTACTTC. This translates into CASSSGRQASYEQYF.